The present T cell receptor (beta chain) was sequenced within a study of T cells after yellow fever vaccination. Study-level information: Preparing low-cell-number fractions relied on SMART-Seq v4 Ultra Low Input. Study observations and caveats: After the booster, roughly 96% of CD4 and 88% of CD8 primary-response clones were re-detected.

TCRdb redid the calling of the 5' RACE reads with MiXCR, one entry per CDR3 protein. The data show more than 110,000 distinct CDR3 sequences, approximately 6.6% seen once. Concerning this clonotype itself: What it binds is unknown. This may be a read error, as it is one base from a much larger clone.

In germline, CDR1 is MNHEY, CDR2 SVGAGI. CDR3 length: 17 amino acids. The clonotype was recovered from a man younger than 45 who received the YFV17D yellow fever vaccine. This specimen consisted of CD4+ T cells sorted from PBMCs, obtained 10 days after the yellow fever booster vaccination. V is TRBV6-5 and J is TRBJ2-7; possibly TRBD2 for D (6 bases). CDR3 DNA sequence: TGTACCAGCAGTTACAAGCTAGCGCCTGCCTACCCTTACGAGCAGTACTTC. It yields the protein CTSSYKLAPAYPYEQYF.